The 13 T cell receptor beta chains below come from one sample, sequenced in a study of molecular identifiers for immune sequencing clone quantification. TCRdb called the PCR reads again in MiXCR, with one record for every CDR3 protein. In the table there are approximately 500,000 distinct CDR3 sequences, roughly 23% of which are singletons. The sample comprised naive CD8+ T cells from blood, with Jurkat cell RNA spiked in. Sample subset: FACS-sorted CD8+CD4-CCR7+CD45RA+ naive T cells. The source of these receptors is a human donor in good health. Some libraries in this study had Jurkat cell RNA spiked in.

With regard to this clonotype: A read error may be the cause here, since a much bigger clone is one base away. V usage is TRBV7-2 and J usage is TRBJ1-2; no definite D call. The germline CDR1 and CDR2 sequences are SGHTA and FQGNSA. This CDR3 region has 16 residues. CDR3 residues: CASSLVGWELGYGYAF. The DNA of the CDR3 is TGTGCCAGCAGCTTAGTAGGCTGGGAATTGGGCTATGGCTACGCCTTC.

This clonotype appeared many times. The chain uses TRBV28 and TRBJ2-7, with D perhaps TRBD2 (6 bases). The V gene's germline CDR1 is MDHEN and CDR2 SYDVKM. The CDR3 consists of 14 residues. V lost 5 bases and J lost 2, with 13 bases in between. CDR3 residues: CASSRRVFAYEQYF. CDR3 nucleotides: TGTGCCAGCAGTCGGAGGGTTTTCGCCTACGAGCAGTACTTC.

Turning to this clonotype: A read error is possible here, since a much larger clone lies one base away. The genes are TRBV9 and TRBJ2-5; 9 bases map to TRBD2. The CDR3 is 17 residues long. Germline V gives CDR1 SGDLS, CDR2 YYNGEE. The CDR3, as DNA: TGTGCCAGCGGCGTAGGGACTAGCCCAGGTGGGGGAGAGACCCAGTACTTC. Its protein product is CASGVGTSPGGGETQYF.

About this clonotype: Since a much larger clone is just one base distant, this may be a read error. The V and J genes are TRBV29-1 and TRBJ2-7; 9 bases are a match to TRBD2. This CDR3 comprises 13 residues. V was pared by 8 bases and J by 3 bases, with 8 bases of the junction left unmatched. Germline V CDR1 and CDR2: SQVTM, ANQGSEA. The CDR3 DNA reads TGCAGCATCATGACTAGCGGAGGCTACGAGCAGTACTTC. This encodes CSIMTSGGYEQYF.

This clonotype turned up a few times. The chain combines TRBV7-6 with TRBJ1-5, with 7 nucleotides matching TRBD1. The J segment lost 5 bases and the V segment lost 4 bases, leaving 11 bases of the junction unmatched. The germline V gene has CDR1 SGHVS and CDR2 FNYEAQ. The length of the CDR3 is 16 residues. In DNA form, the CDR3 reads TGTGCCAGCAGCTCGGACAGGAAGCTAAACCATCAGCCCCAGCATTTT. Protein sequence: CASSSDRKLNHQPQHF.

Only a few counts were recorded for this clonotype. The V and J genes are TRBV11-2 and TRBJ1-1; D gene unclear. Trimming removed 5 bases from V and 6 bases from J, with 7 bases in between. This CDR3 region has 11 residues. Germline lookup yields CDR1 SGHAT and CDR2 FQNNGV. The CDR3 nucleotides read TGTGCCAGCAGCATGACCCCTGAAGCTTTCTTT. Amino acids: CASSMTPEAFF.

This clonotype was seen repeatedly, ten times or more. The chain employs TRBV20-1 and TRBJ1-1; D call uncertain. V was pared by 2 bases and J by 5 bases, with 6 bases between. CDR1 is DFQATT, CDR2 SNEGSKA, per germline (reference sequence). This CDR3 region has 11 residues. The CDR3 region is CSARLGTEAFF. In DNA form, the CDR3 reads TGCAGTGCTAGATTGGGTACTGAAGCTTTCTTT.

DNA for the CDR3: TGTGCCAGCAAGGAAGGACACCTCAATCAGCCCCAGCATTTT. Protein: CASKEGHLNQPQHF. This rearrangement joins TRBV27 to TRBJ1-5; possible D gene TRBD1, 5 bases. V was shortened by 7 bases and J by 3 bases, with 13 bases between the two germline ends. Germline loops: CDR1 MNHEY, CDR2 SMNVEV (reference sequence). This CDR3 contains 14 residues.

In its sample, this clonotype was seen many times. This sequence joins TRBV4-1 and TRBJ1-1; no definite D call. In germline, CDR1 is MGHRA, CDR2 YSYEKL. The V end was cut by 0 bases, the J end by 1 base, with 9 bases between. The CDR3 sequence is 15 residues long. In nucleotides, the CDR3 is TGCGCCAGCAGCCAAGACCTCTCACCGAACACTGAAGCTTTCTTT. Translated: CASSQDLSPNTEAFF.

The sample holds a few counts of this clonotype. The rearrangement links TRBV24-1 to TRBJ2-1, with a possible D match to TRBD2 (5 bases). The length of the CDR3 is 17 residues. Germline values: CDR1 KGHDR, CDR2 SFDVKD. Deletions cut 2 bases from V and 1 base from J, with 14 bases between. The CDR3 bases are TGTGCCACCAGTGATTCTGAAGGGAGTCTGTCCTACAATGAGCAGTTCTTC. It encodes CATSDSEGSLSYNEQFF.

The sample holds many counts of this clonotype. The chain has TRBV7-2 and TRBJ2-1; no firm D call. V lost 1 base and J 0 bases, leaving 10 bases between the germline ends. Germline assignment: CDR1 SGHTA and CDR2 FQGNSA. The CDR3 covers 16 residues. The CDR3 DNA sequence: TGTGCCAGCAGCTTAGACGTCTTTAGCTCCTACAATGAGCAGTTCTTC. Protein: CASSLDVFSSYNEQFF. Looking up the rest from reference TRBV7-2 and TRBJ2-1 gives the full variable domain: GAGVSQSPSNKVTEKGKDVELRCDPISGHTALYWYRQSLGQGLEFLIYFQGNSAPDKSGLPSDRFSAERTGGSVSTLTIQRTQQEDSAVYLCASSLDVFSSYNEQFFGPGTRLTVL.

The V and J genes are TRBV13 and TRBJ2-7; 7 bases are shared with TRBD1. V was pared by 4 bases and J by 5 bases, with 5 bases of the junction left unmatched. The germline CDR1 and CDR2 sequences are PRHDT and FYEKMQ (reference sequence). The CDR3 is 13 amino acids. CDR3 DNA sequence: TGTGCCAGCAGCTCTGCAGGGGGAGACGAGCAGTACTTC. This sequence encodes CASSSAGGDEQYF.

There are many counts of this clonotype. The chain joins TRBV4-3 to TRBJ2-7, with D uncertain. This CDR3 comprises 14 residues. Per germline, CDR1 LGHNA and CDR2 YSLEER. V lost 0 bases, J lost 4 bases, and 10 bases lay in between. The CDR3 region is CASSQDIVGYEQYF. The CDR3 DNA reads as TGCGCCAGCAGCCAAGATATCGTAGGATACGAGCAGTACTTC.